This passage covers 10 T cell receptor beta chains from one sample sequenced in a study of blood T cell repertoires in COVID-19. Method: immunoSEQ multiplex PCR; TCRdb's copy keeps in-frame clones and lacks some. The sample holds about 160,000 clones; 82% are singletons and the top ten take 22%. Sequenced sample: peripheral blood. Every receptor here comes from a woman older than 75 with acute or convalescent COVID-19.

CDR3 sequence reads: CASSRTGTGKNTEAFF. In DNA, the CDR3 is TGCGCCAGCAGCCGCACTGGGACAGGCAAGAACACTGAAGCTTTCTTT. The J gene is TRBJ1-1, the V gene TRBV4-1, with TRBD1 matching over 8 bases. The CDR3 has 16 amino acids. Trimming at V came to 4 bases and at J to 1 base, leaving 8 bases not matched to a gene. Germline V gene data show CDR1 as MGHRA and CDR2 as YSYEKL.

V usage is TRBV2 and J usage is TRBJ1-5; a possible D gene is TRBD1 (6 bases). Trimming pared 4 bases from V and 2 bases from J, leaving 9 bases between. This CDR3 region has 14 residues. The germline CDR1 and CDR2 sequences are SNHLY and FYNNEI. CDR3 bases: TGTGCCAGCAGTGGACAGGCGGGCAATCAGCCCCAGCATTTT. Translating gives CASSGQAGNQPQHF. Full variable domain (outside the CDR3, taken from reference TRBV2 and TRBJ1-5): EPEVTQTPSHQVTQMGQEVILRCVPISNHLYFYWYRQILGQKVEFLVSFYNNEISEKSEIFDDQFSVERPDGSNFTLKIRSTKLEDSAMYFCASSGQAGNQPQHFGDGTRLSIL.

CDR3 nucleotide sequence: TGTGCCAGCAGCTTAGTAGGGACAGGGTCTGTTAAGCAGTACTTC. Encoded protein: CASSLVGTGSVKQYF. The V and J genes are TRBV7-8 and TRBJ2-7; 9 positions match TRBD1. The CDR3 runs to 15 residues. The V gene's germline CDR1 is SGHVS and CDR2 FQNEAQ. The ends lost 1 base at V and 8 bases at J; junction bases unmatched: 9. The variable domain in full, with the rest retrieved from reference TRBV7-8 and TRBJ2-7, is GAGVSQSPRYKVAKRGQDVALRCDPISGHVSLFWYQQALGQGPEFLTYFQNEAQLDKSGLPSDRFFAERPEGSVSTLKIQRTQQEDSAVYLCASSLVGTGSVKQYFGPGTRLTVT.

V usage is TRBV10-3 and J usage is TRBJ1-1; tentatively, D is TRBD1 (5 bases). Germline V lookup: CDR1 ENHRY, CDR2 SYGVKD. V was trimmed by 6 bases and J by 5 bases, leaving 19 bases between them. The CDR3 runs to 15 residues. DNA of the CDR3: TGTGCCATCAGGCGCGAAGGGGCAGGGTCGACTGAAGCTTTCTTT. Protein sequence: CAIRREGAGSTEAFF.

The chain carries TRBV7-2 and TRBJ2-7; TRBD2 might be the D (6 bases). V shed 2 bases and J shed 2 bases, with 7 bases lying between them. This CDR3 is built from 13 residues. The germline V gene has CDR1 SGHTA and CDR2 FQGNSA. The CDR3 region has the DNA TGTGCCAGCAGCTTATGGGGGGCCTACGAGCAGTACTTC. This gives the protein CASSLWGAYEQYF.

V and J are TRBV2 and TRBJ2-5, with a possible D match to TRBD1 (6 bases). The germline V gene has CDR1 SNHLY and CDR2 FYNNEI. The length of the CDR3 is 12 residues. The ends were cut back, 7 bases at V and 3 bases at J, with 9 bases in the middle. CDR3 in DNA: TGTGCCAGCACTGGGACAAAAGAGACCCAGTACTTC. Protein sequence: CASTGTKETQYF. The full variable domain, in which reference TRBV2 and TRBJ2-5 provide the parts outside the CDR3, is EPEVTQTPSHQVTQMGQEVILRCVPISNHLYFYWYRQILGQKVEFLVSFYNNEISEKSEIFDDQFSVERPDGSNFTLKIRSTKLEDSAMYFCASTGTKETQYFGPGTRLLVL.

This clone was seen once. The J gene is TRBJ1-2, the V gene TRBV21-1; the table's D call of TRBD1 was not tested on the DNA. TRBV21-1 is a listed pseudogene. The CDR3 is 17 amino acids. For the CDR3, the DNA is TGTGCCAGCAGCGTAAAGCAGGGGAGTGAGTCCAACTATGGCTACACCTTC. Protein: CASSVKQGSESNYGYTF.

The chain couples TRBV19 to TRBJ1-1; perhaps TRBD1 as D (5 bases). Germline V gene data show CDR1 as LNHDA and CDR2 as SQIVND (reference sequence). CDR3 length: 15 residues. Trimming took off 9 bases at V and 4 bases at J, with 21 bases between the two ends. The CDR3 nucleotides are TGTGCCAGCGACGACAGATTTAGTTTCCCCACTGAAGCTTTCTTT. Its protein is CASDDRFSFPTEAFF.

The chain joins TRBV5-4 to TRBJ1-1, with TRBD1 matching 8 bases. The germline V gene has CDR1 SGHNT and CDR2 YYREEE (reference sequence). The CDR3 loop spans 13 amino acids. V lost 5 bases and J lost 1; bases outside the gene matches: 1. The CDR3, as DNA: TGTGCCAGCAGGGGGACAGGGAACACTGAAGCTTTCTTT. Residues: CASRGTGNTEAFF.

This chain uses TRBV25-1 with TRBJ2-7; 7 bases are a match to TRBD1. This CDR3 contains 13 residues. Germline V gene data show CDR1 as MGHDK and CDR2 as SYGVNS. V shed 6 bases, J shed 2 bases, and the junction held 4 bases outside the gene matches. CDR3 coding DNA: TGTGCCAGCAGAAGGGACAGTACCTACGAGCAGTACTTC. Amino acids: CASRRDSTYEQYF.